This T cell receptor beta chain was retrieved from a study of blood T cell repertoires in COVID-19. Study background: Specimens from acute and convalescent COVID-19 originated in the United States, Italy and Spain. T cells, B-cell-depleted T cells, or PBMCs supplied cDNA or gDNA.

Original methodology: Researchers report that nucleated cell counts were estimated from reference gene primer amplification. Assay used: immunoSEQ multiplex PCR; TCRdb lists only in-frame clones, some missing. V, J and clone size are those of that table, while D and trimming were read from the DNA. This table has about 250,000 clones, 80% to 85% appearing once. CDR3 length equals 13 residues. Looked up from germline, CDR1 is MRHNA and CDR2 is SNTAGT. Trimming removed 5 bases at V and 1 base at J, with 9 bases between. The sequence was obtained from a man between 50 and 59 years old with active or convalescent COVID-19. The sequencing sample was made of peripheral blood. The rearrangement joins TRBV6-4 to TRBJ2-7, with a possible D match to TRBD2 (5 bases). CDR3 in amino acids: CASSSRGSYEQYF. CDR3 bases: TGTGCCAGCAGTAGCCGGGGTTCCTACGAGCAGTACTTC.